The 5 T cell receptor beta chains below were found in one sample sequenced in a study of T cell changes during pregnancy in multiple sclerosis. Here immunoSEQ multiplex PCR was the method, and the copy in TCRdb shows in-frame clones only, minus some. Here the sample spans some 69,000 clones, more than 90% being singletons. The source was peripheral blood, collected in the second trimester of pregnancy. The receptors come from a female donor in good health, enrolled as a control in a pregnancy study.

This chain uses TRBV21-1 with TRBJ1-1; the table's D call of TRBD1 was not tested on the DNA. TRBV21-1 is an annotated pseudogene. The CDR3 loop spans 18 amino acids. CDR3 DNA sequence: TGTGCCAGCAGCAAAGGACAGGGTGGACATCGGCTAAACACTGAAGCTTTCTTT. Its protein is CASSKGQGGHRLNTEAFF.

This sequence joins TRBV19 and TRBJ1-1; D unresolved. Trimming took off 2 bases at V and 1 base at J, with 8 bases between the two ends. The CDR3 sequence is 14 residues long. CDR1 is LNHDA and CDR2 is SQIVND in the germline V gene (reference sequence). CDR3 region: CASSIMSGNTEAFF. Here the CDR3 DNA reads TGTGCCAGTAGTATAATGAGTGGGAACACTGAAGCTTTCTTT.

The chain employs TRBV14 and TRBJ2-7, with TRBD1 identical over 7 bases. Germline CDR1 SGHDN, CDR2 FVKESK. The V and J ends lost 2 bases and 4 bases, in that order; junction bases with no gene match: 5. The CDR3 runs to 14 residues. Here the CDR3 DNA reads TGTGCCAGCAGCCAACAACAGGGGACGTACGAGCAGTACTTC. This codes for CASSQQQGTYEQYF.

The chain recombines TRBV13 with TRBJ2-4; possibly TRBD2 for D (6 bases). The CDR3 is 15 residues long. V gave up 0 bases and J gave up 8 bases, with 14 bases separating them. Germline lookup yields CDR1 PRHDT and CDR2 FYEKMQ (reference sequence). CDR3 loop: CASSLGAHTGDIQYF. In nucleotides, the CDR3 is TGTGCCAGCAGCTTAGGGGCCCACACGGGGGACATTCAGTACTTC. Filled out from reference TRBV13 and TRBJ2-4, the complete variable domain reads AAGVIQSPRHLIKEKRETATLKCYPIPRHDTVYWYQQGPGQDPQFLISFYEKMQSDKGSIPDRFSAQQFSDYHSELNMSSLELGDSALYFCASSLGAHTGDIQYFGAGTRLSVL.

This rearrangement joins TRBV7-9 to TRBJ2-5; 10 positions match TRBD1. Trimming cost V 5 bases and J 4 bases; bases outside gene matches: 7. CDR3 length: 15 amino acids. Germline CDR1 and CDR2: SEHNR and FQNEAQ (reference sequence). The CDR3 sequence: CASSADRGQRETQYF. CDR3 nucleotide sequence: TGTGCCAGCAGCGCTGACAGGGGGCAGCGAGAGACCCAGTACTTC.